The next 23 T cell receptor beta chains were all read from a single sample in a study of blood T cells in healthy people across ages. Alongside a J-beta primer mix, a sample-barcoded 5' primer served in a second PCR lasting 7 to 11 cycles. TCRdb reprocessed the 5' RACE reads via MiXCR and lists one record per CDR3 protein. The sample shows over a million distinct CDR3 sequences, approximately 63% of them seen only once. The sequencing input was blood. The receptors here all came from a man younger than 35 in good health.

The chain is built from TRBV6-5 and TRBJ2-4; D remains ambiguous. TRBJ2-7 explains the end of the DNA better; the J call may be wrong. The CDR3 is 15 residues long. The germline V gene has CDR1 MNHEY and CDR2 SVGAGI. This CDR3 is CASSYSVARPYEQYF. DNA for the CDR3: TGTGCCAGCAGTTACTCGGTCGCTCGCCCCTACGAGCAGTACTTC.

This clonotype has a handful of counts. The chain carries TRBV6-2 or TRBV6-3 and TRBJ2-5; either TRBD1 or TRBD2 may supply D (6 bases each). The tail of the sequence fits TRBJ2-7 better, so the J call may be wrong. Germline V gene lookup returns CDR1 MNHEY and CDR2 SVGEGT. CDR3 length equals 14 residues. CDR3 residues: CASTNKGGKDEQYF. CDR3 nucleotides: TGTGCCAGCACCAATAAGGGGGGCAAGGACGAGCAGTACTTC.

The chain is built from TRBV25-1 and TRBJ1-4; tentatively, D is TRBD1 (6 bases). CDR1 and CDR2 from the germline V gene are MGHDK and SYGVNS. V lost 5 bases and J lost 10, with 11 bases in between. The CDR3 contains 12 residues. CDR3 loop: CASSTDSLKLFF. CDR3 nucleotides: TGTGCCAGCAGTACGGACAGTTTAAAACTGTTTTTT.

V and J are TRBV20-1 and TRBJ1-2, with a weak D call TRBD1 (5 bases). V was trimmed by 6 bases and J by 10 bases, leaving 21 bases between them. The V gene's germline CDR1 is DFQATT and CDR2 SNEGSKA (reference sequence). The CDR3 extends over 13 amino acids. The CDR3 nucleotides are TGCAGTGCAAGGAACCCGGCTCAGGGATCCTACACCTTC. Its translation: CSARNPAQGSYTF.

V gene TRBV6-2 or TRBV6-3 combines with J gene TRBJ2-3; no definite D call. CDR1 and CDR2 from the germline V gene are MNHEY and SVGEGT. The CDR3 spans 13 residues. V was cut by 6 bases and J by 4 bases, with 11 bases left in between. The CDR3 is CASRELSSDTQYF. CDR3 bases: TGTGCCAGCAGGGAACTATCGTCAGATACGCAGTATTTT.

The rearrangement links TRBV15 to TRBJ2-3; 15 bases are a match to TRBD2. CDR1 is LNHNV, CDR2 YYDKDF, per germline (reference sequence). The V and J ends lost 5 bases and 3 bases, in that order; junction bases with no gene match: 3. The CDR3 runs 16 residues. This CDR3 reads CATSGLAGGPTDTQYF. The CDR3 nucleotides read TGTGCCACCAGCGGACTAGCGGGGGGGCCAACAGATACGCAGTATTTT.

The chain combines TRBV24-1 with TRBJ2-4, with D possibly being TRBD1 (6 bases). The J call may be faulty, since TRBJ2-5 better matches the DNA end. The CDR3 extends over 14 amino acids. Germline V gene lookup returns CDR1 KGHDR and CDR2 SFDVKD. The CDR3 nucleotides read TGTGCCACCAGTGCCGTGCAGGGGCAAGAGACCCAGTACTTC. It encodes CATSAVQGQETQYF.

The rearrangement uses TRBV7-2 and TRBJ2-6; D is perhaps TRBD2 (5 bases). V gave up 5 bases and J gave up 4 bases, with 12 bases separating them. The CDR3 has 15 residues. Germline values: CDR1 SGHTA, CDR2 FQGNSA. The DNA of the CDR3 is TGTGCCAGCAGCCCCCAATCGGGAGGGGCCAACGTCCTGACTTTC. Its protein is CASSPQSGGANVLTF. The full variable domain, completed using reference TRBV7-2 and TRBJ2-6, is GAGVSQSPSNKVTEKGKDVELRCDPISGHTALYWYRQSLGQGLEFLIYFQGNSAPDKSGLPSDRFSAERTGGSVSTLTIQRTQQEDSAVYLCASSPQSGGANVLTFGAGSRLTVL.

The J gene is TRBJ2-1, the V gene TRBV4-3, with D maybe TRBD2 (5 bases). The CDR3 loop spans 14 amino acids. Germline V gene sequence: CDR1 LGHNA, CDR2 YSLEER. Trimming removed 0 bases from V and 9 bases from J, with 12 bases in between. In nucleotides, the CDR3 is TGCGCCAGCAGCCAAGATGGACTTTTCCGTGAGCAGTTCTTC. This translates into CASSQDGLFREQFF.

This clonotype was picked up a small number of times. The chain combines TRBV6-2 or TRBV6-3 with TRBJ2-7; D call uncertain. Germline V gene sequence: CDR1 MNHEY, CDR2 SVGEGT. Trimming took off 0 bases at V and 2 bases at J, with 11 bases between the two ends. This CDR3 is built from 15 residues. The CDR3 region has the DNA TGTGCCAGCAGTTACTCCGGTCAAGCTACCTACGAGCAGTACTTC. It yields the protein CASSYSGQATYEQYF.

As DNA, the CDR3 is TGTGCCAGCAGCCATCCAGGGTCTAACTATGGCTACACCTTC. Translating gives CASSHPGSNYGYTF. The chain links TRBV16 to TRBJ1-2; tentative D call: TRBD1 (5 bases). With 3 bases removed from V and 0 bases from J, the gap between germline ends came to 8 bases. The CDR3 has 14 amino acids. CDR1 and CDR2 (germline): KGHSY, FQNENV.

This chain uses TRBV28 with TRBJ2-1; TRBD1 might be the D (7 bases). The CDR3 spans 14 residues. The ends were cut back, 5 bases at V and 5 bases at J, with 13 bases in the middle. Germline V lookup: CDR1 MDHEN, CDR2 SYDVKM. CDR3 amino acids: CASSPTGEDNEQFF. CDR3 bases: TGTGCCAGCAGTCCCACAGGGGAGGACAATGAGCAGTTCTTC.

The V call is TRBV29-1, the J call TRBJ2-7; TRBD1 is a possible D gene (5 bases). The V gene's germline CDR1 is SQVTM and CDR2 ANQGSEA. CDR3 length equals 13 residues. The ends were cut back, 4 bases at V and 5 bases at J, with 15 bases in the middle. The CDR3 protein is CSVGSGKGHEQYF. CDR3 bases: TGCAGCGTTGGGTCAGGGAAAGGCCACGAGCAGTACTTC.

CDR3 sequence reads: CASSYSTGGREKLFF. The CDR3 DNA sequence: TGTGCCAGCAGTTACTCGACAGGGGGCAGAGAAAAACTGTTTTTT. The chain recombines TRBV6-5 with TRBJ1-4, with 10 bases that match TRBD1. The CDR3 contains 15 residues. V trimming: 0 bases; J trimming: 8 bases; junction bases outside the gene matches: 3. The germline V gene encodes CDR1 MNHEY and CDR2 SVGAGI.

V gene TRBV20-1 combines with J gene TRBJ1-2; D gene ambiguous. Deletions cut 4 bases from V and 3 bases from J, with 12 bases between. The CDR3 totals 13 residues. The V gene's germline CDR1 is DFQATT and CDR2 SNEGSKA (reference sequence). The CDR3 here is CSANPLWDYGYTF. The CDR3 DNA is TGCAGTGCTAACCCACTCTGGGACTATGGCTACACCTTC.

V usage is TRBV7-2 and J usage is TRBJ2-3; 13 bases are shared with TRBD2. V was pared by 1 base and J by 8 bases, with 0 bases of the junction left unmatched. This CDR3 is built from 14 residues. Germline CDR1 and CDR2: SGHTA and FQGNSA. The CDR3 bases are TGTGCCAGCAGCTTAGGACTAGCGGGGGGTACGCAGTATTTT. It is translated as CASSLGLAGGTQYF.

The rearrangement links TRBV29-1 to TRBJ2-7; TRBD1 agrees at 9 bases. V lost 6 bases to trimming and J lost 3 bases; unmatched junction nucleotides: 12. The CDR3 covers 15 residues. Germline CDR1 is SQVTM and CDR2 is ANQGSEA. CDR3 amino acids: CSVRRGTGLSYEQYF. CDR3 bases: TGCAGCGTACGCCGCGGGACAGGGCTTAGCTACGAGCAGTACTTC.

This clonotype has just a few counts. The chain has TRBV4-1 and TRBJ2-7; D is unclear. The CDR3 runs 13 residues. The V gene lost 1 base and the J gene lost 5 bases, with 9 bases spanning the gap. Looked up from germline, CDR1 is MGHRA and CDR2 is YSYEKL. The CDR3 DNA reads TGCGCCAGCAGCCAAGTGACAAGCGACGAGCAGTACTTC. Translated, it gives CASSQVTSDEQYF.

CDR3 protein: CSARQQSTDTQYF. CDR3 nucleotide sequence: TGCAGTGCTAGACAACAGAGCACAGATACGCAGTATTTT. The chain combines TRBV20-1 with TRBJ2-3; D gene ambiguous. V was cut by 2 bases and J by 0 bases, with 6 bases left in between. Germline V gene data show CDR1 as DFQATT and CDR2 as SNEGSKA (reference sequence). The CDR3 length is 13 residues.

The chain links TRBV7-2 to TRBJ2-1, with 13 positions matching TRBD2. The CDR3 contains 16 residues. The V segment lost 0 bases and the J segment 6 bases; nucleotides outside the gene matches: 2. The germline V gene encodes CDR1 SGHTA and CDR2 FQGNSA. Here the CDR3 DNA reads TGTGCCAGCAGCTTAGCCGGGACTAGCGGGGTCAATGAGCAGTTCTTC. This encodes CASSLAGTSGVNEQFF. Based on the CDR3 plus reference TRBV7-2 and TRBJ2-1, the full variable domain is GAGVSQSPSNKVTEKGKDVELRCDPISGHTALYWYRQSLGQGLEFLIYFQGNSAPDKSGLPSDRFSAERTGGSVSTLTIQRTQQEDSAVYLCASSLAGTSGVNEQFFGPGTRLTVL.

This clonotype was recorded at least ten times. CDR3 in amino acids: CASSLSGSEQYF. The CDR3 DNA reads TGCGCCAGCAGCTTGTCCGGGAGTGAGCAGTACTTC. The rearrangement joins TRBV5-1 to TRBJ2-4; a weak D match, TRBD2 (6 bases). V lost 1 base to trimming and J lost 13 bases, with 12 bases between them. The CDR3 contains 12 residues. CDR1 SGHRS and CDR2 YFSETQ come from the germline V gene.

This chain links TRBV7-9 with TRBJ1-1; D call uncertain. In germline, CDR1 is SEHNR, CDR2 FQNEAQ (reference sequence). CDR3 length: 16 amino acids. V lost 4 bases and J 0 bases, leaving 15 bases between the germline ends. CDR3 sequence reads: CASSSLDSALNTEAFF. The CDR3, as DNA: TGTGCCAGCAGCTCTTTGGACTCCGCGCTGAACACTGAAGCTTTCTTT.

This chain joins TRBV6-6 and TRBJ2-1; TRBD1 aligns across 10 bases. With V trimmed by 5 bases and J by 7 bases, 8 bases remained unmatched. From germline, CDR1 is MNHNY and CDR2 SVGAGI (reference sequence). This CDR3 is built from 15 residues. CDR3 nucleotides: TGTGCCAGCAGTCCGGGACAGGGGATATTTAATGAGCAGTTCTTC. Translating it yields CASSPGQGIFNEQFF.